One and the same sample provided the 2 T cell receptor beta chains below, sequenced in a study of T cells after yellow fever vaccination. MiXCR, applied by TCRdb to the 5' RACE reads, yields one record per CDR3 protein. Among about 580,000 distinct CDR3 sequences listed, roughly a sixth were seen once. The source material was PBMCs, sampled 5 to 6 days after the first yellow fever vaccination. These receptors originate from a man between 18 and 35 years old who received the YFV17D yellow fever vaccine.

This clonotype has a handful of counts. CDR3 coding DNA: TGTGCCAGCAGGGGACGACAGGGGAAGACCTGGGAGACCCAGTACTTC. It yields the protein CASRGRQGKTWETQYF. This chain joins TRBV12-3 or TRBV12-4 and TRBJ2-5, with 8 bases identical to TRBD1. V trimming: 6 bases; J trimming: 5 bases; junction bases outside the gene matches: 14. This CDR3 is built from 16 residues.

This clonotype has just a few counts. The chain recombines TRBV14 with TRBJ2-4; 7 nucleotides align to TRBD1. J lost 1 base, V lost 5 bases, and 5 bases had no gene match. Germline V gene sequence: CDR1 SGHDN, CDR2 FVKESK. The CDR3 covers 15 residues. The CDR3 region has the DNA TGTGCCAGCAGCGAACAGGGGATTGCCAAAAACATTCAGTACTTC. Translation gives CASSEQGIAKNIQYF.